This is a list of T cell receptor beta chains from one sample in a study of beta chain features in type 1 diabetes. Profiling relied on immunoSEQ multiplex PCR, and the TCRdb table lists in-frame clones only, not all of them. The sample records hundreds of thousands of clones, 15% to 19% being singletons. Sequencing used naive CD4+ T cells from blood. These receptor sequences come from a young man in good health. Both conserved end residues are part of each CDR3. A D gene is named only where the DNA matches it firmly. Size is stated for part of the rows, as once, few or many counts, or as a class when the clone is expanded.

>TRBJ2-7|TRBV7-2|.|.
CASSPPGGFYEQYF
TGTGCCAGCAGCCCACCTGGGGGATTCTACGAGCAGTACTTC
>TRBJ1-4|TRBV28|few|.
CASRASGALWGLFF
TGTGCCAGCAGGGCGTCAGGAGCGCTTTGGGGGCTGTTTTTT
>TRBJ2-3|TRBV6-6|few|.
CASSYPGDLADTQYF
TGTGCCAGCAGTTACCCGGGGGATCTCGCAGATACGCAGTATTTT
>TRBJ1-1|TRBV5-1|few|.
CASSFQEMNTEAFF
TGCGCCAGCAGCTTCCAGGAGATGAACACTGAAGCTTTCTTT
>TRBJ2-5|TRBV6-1|.|.
CASSDGQVRAETQYF
TGTGCCAGCAGTGACGGGCAGGTCAGGGCAGAGACCCAGTACTTC
>TRBJ1-2|TRBV15|few|.
CATSNAYGYTF
TGTGCCACCAGCAACGCCTATGGCTACACCTTC
>TRBJ1-6|TRBV19|.|.
CASSTDSRYSPLHF
TGTGCCAGTAGTACGGACAGTCGATATTCACCCCTCCACTTT
>TRBJ2-3|TRBV28|.|.
CASRRTVTQYF
TGTGCCAGCAGAAGGACAGTTACGCAGTATTTT
>TRBJ2-7|TRBV18|.|.
CASSLPGTYEQYF
TGTGCCAGCTCACTTCCAGGGACCTACGAGCAGTACTTC
>TRBJ2-5|TRBV5-1|few|.
CASSFRAAKQETQYF
TGCGCCAGCAGCTTCCGGGCGGCAAAACAAGAGACCCAGTACTTC
>TRBJ2-2|TRBV6-1|.|TRBD2
CASSEATSGRLRTGELFF
TGTGCCAGCAGTGAAGCGACTAGCGGGAGGTTAAGGACCGGGGAGCTGTTTTTT
>TRBJ2-6|TRBV15|.|.
CATSRDSGVGANVLTF
TGTGCCACCAGCAGAGATTCAGGGGTCGGGGCCAACGTCCTGACTTTC
>TRBJ1-3|TRBV10-2|.|TRBD1
CASSTDRGSGNTIYF
TGCGCCAGCAGTACGGACAGGGGCTCTGGAAACACCATATATTTT